Listed below are T cell receptor beta chains from one sample, sequenced in a study of cytomegalovirus exposure and HLA in healthy donors. Here immunoSEQ multiplex PCR was the method, and the copy in TCRdb shows in-frame clones only, minus some. This table holds over 200,000 clones, approximately 82% found once. Sequencing was performed on PBMCs. Every receptor here comes from a woman aged 35 to 49 in good health and CMV-seronegative. CDR3s include the opening cysteine and the closing phenylalanine or tryptophan. The D gene is left open where the match is weak.

CDR3 | V | D
CASSSGGAVGTDTQYF | TRBV5-4 | TRBD2
CAISQGVGNQPQHF | TRBV10-3 | .
CAISAGTANEKLFF | TRBV10-3 | TRBD1
CAWSVLPPNTIYF | TRBV30 | .
CASSEATGIGELFF | TRBV2 | .
CASSSTVRLTDTQYF | TRBV7-6 | .
CASSRAFAYEQYF | TRBV14 | .
CASSLYVQGPNYGYTF | TRBV5-1 | .
CASSITGNEQYF | TRBV28 | .
CASSSPGTYEQYF | TRBV5-1 | .
CASSLDPLTDTQYF | TRBV7-3 | .
CASSSQISNQPQHF | TRBV7-9 | .
CASSQTGGETQYF | TRBV18 | TRBD2
CASSPDRRQQYF | TRBV11-2 | TRBD1
CASSLLAGTDTQYF | TRBV2 | .
CATDALASFETQYF | TRBV28 | .
CASSHRRDSEQYF | TRBV5-5 | TRBD1
CASSPTGVSGQPQHF | TRBV6-5 | TRBD1
CASSRLAGARDTQYF | TRBV7-2 | TRBD2
CASSPRTGGNTEAFF | TRBV18 | TRBD1
CAWSVTGLNSPLHF | TRBV30 | TRBD1
CASRPQTGLKGELFF | TRBV2 | TRBD1
CASSGNAGADTEAFF | TRBV9 | .
CASSTLLASMLDTQYF | TRBV19 | TRBD2
CASSMGQVNQPQHF | TRBV9 | TRBD1
CASLQATNTEAFF | TRBV2 | .
CARFRTGGTEAFF | TRBV2 | TRBD1
CASSQLGQRYEQYF | TRBV4-2 | .
CASSSPSTEAFF | TRBV7-2 | .
CASSTHSGRDGYTF | TRBV28 | .
CAISDSGPKETQYF | TRBV10-3 | .
CASSLSGTGSETQYF | TRBV7-7 | .
CASSQGVGFLQETQYF | TRBV4-1 | .
CASSQDQGENTEAFF | TRBV4-2 | TRBD1
CASSRYGSPLHF | TRBV7-2 | .
CASSPDRDSRYYGYTF | TRBV7-2 | TRBD1
CASSEAFRAASNSPLHF | TRBV6-1 | .
CASSLDNTDTQYF | TRBV5-4 | .
CASSVAGGQETQYF | TRBV9 | TRBD2
CASSLGQGSYGYTF | TRBV5-1 | TRBD1
CASSLLLEGHNQPQHF | TRBV19 | .
CASSPTRGYGYTF | TRBV7-2 | .
CAWSARVTEAFF | TRBV30 | .
CASSTPGDRADIQYF | TRBV19 | TRBD1
CASSTDLGNQFF | TRBV7-2 | .
CASSVGTGNQETQYF | TRBV7-2 | TRBD1
CASSLAGEGRENEQFF | TRBV7-8 | .
CATSRLGKASGDEETQYF | TRBV15 | TRBD2
CASSVTSGALTDTQYF | TRBV9 | TRBD2
CASSLGGTLNYGYTF | TRBV7-2 | .
CASSPGGTGIYEQYF | TRBV7-6 | TRBD1
CASSSNTVGEQYF | TRBV7-6 | .
CASRGLGQSYEQYF | TRBV10-2 | .
CASSMDRASGNTIYF | TRBV19 | .
CAWRRSRNTEAFF | TRBV30 | .
CASTRDRSNEKLFF | TRBV6-1 | TRBD1
CASSETSGQETQYF | TRBV10-2 | TRBD2
CASSLGGNEQFF | TRBV28 | TRBD2
CASSLPVTASSYNEQFF | TRBV7-9 | .